This T cell receptor beta chain was captured in a study of blood T cells in healthy people across ages. Per the germline V gene, CDR1 is SGHRS and CDR2 is YFSETQ. Trimming took off 3 bases at V and 1 base at J, with 13 bases between the two ends. This CDR3 region has 15 residues. A J-beta primer mix and a sample-barcoded 5' primer were used in a second PCR of about 7 to 12 cycles. Every single cDNA molecule received a tag from a template-switch adaptor with 12 random nucleotides. TCRdb independently ran MiXCR on the 5' RACE reads; one entry per CDR3 protein. The top ten hold 15% of the sample, which has roughly 650,000 distinct CDR3 sequences, about 34% seen once. Study-level points and caveats: Donor CMV infection status was unknown, possibly confounding age-related changes in expanded clonotypes.

Many counts were recorded for this clonotype. Its target is not known. The chain employs TRBV5-1 and TRBJ1-1; tentatively, D is TRBD1 (5 bases). The sequence came from a woman at least 80 years old in good health. The material sequenced was blood. CDR3 loop: CASSYTGRENTEAFF. The CDR3 DNA reads TGCGCCAGCAGCTATACGGGCAGGGAGAACACTGAAGCTTTCTTT. Looking up the rest from reference TRBV5-1 and TRBJ1-1 gives the full variable domain: KAGVTQTPRYLIKTRGQQVTLSCSPISGHRSVSWYQQTPGQGLQFLFEYFSETQRNKGNFPGRFSGRQFSNSRSEMNVSTLELGDSALYLCASSYTGRENTEAFFGQGTRLTVV.